The source of this TCR beta chain is a study of T cell repertoires in cytomegalovirus infection. Study-wide background: Matching HLA type, along with CMV infection, was indicated by public TCR beta signatures. Whole-study results and caveats: Ex vivo responses were dominated by HLA-C-restricted CMV-specific TCR beta clonotypes. Individuals carrying CMV plus the relevant HLA were identified by cumulative frequency of public TCR beta families.

Trimming pared 0 bases from V and 0 bases from J, leaving 11 bases between. The CDR3 extends over 16 amino acids. The germline V gene has CDR1 MNHNY and CDR2 SVGAGI (reference sequence). TCRdb analysed the reads with MiXCR anew, one entry per CDR3 protein. The sample contains about 260,000 distinct CDR3 sequences, around 15% of which appear only once. There are many counts of this clonotype. The antigen is undetermined. Material for sequencing was PBMCs. V is TRBV6-6 and J is TRBJ1-2; D is perhaps TRBD1 (6 bases). This receptor was identified in a human donor in good health (CMV status not recorded). Some clones in this sample may be carry-over from other donors' samples. The CDR3, as DNA: TGTGCCAGCAGTTACTCGGCAGGGGCAGCTAACTATGGCTACACCTTC. Translated: CASSYSAGAANYGYTF.